A selection of T cell receptor beta chains follows, all from one sample in a study of B cell selection in AIRE deficiency. Libraries were prepared by immunoSEQ multiplex PCR; TCRdb keeps only in-frame clonotypes and omits some of them. In the table there are tens of thousands of clones, 97% of which are singletons. Source material: conventional CD4+ T cells sorted from PBMCs. Receptors originate from a human donor with AIRE deficiency. The CDR3 runs from the conserved cysteine through the conserved F or W. The order of the fields is D gene, J gene, clone size, V gene, CDR3 DNA, CDR3 protein. The D gene is left open where the match is weak. Expanded clones are given a class, and other clones once, few, many or no size at all.

d_gene: TRBD1
j_gene: TRBJ1-1
abundance: NA
v_gene: TRBV11-2
CDR3nt: TGTGCCAGCAGCTTCTTGCTAGCTAGGACAGGGGGAGGCATTTCTGAAGCTTTCTTT
CDR3aa: CASSFLLARTGGGISEAFF

d_gene: NA
j_gene: TRBJ2-1
abundance: NA
v_gene: TRBV28
CDR3nt: TGTGCCAGCAGCGTCGGGGGCCAGAGCTCCTACAATGAGCAGTTCTTC
CDR3aa: CASSVGGQSSYNEQFF

d_gene: TRBD2
j_gene: TRBJ2-1
abundance: once
v_gene: TRBV4-2
CDR3nt: TGTGCCAGCAGCGGAATAGCGGGAGAGGGCTACAATGAGCAGTTCTTC
CDR3aa: CASSGIAGEGYNEQFF

d_gene: TRBD2
j_gene: TRBJ2-4
abundance: NA
v_gene: TRBV5-5
CDR3nt: TGTGCCAGCAGCACATCCGGGACTAGGGGAAGCTTTCAGTACTTC
CDR3aa: CASSTSGTRGSFQYF

d_gene: TRBD2
j_gene: TRBJ2-7
abundance: NA
v_gene: TRBV5-1
CDR3nt: TGCGCCAGCAGCTTATTGGTAGCGGGACCCTACGAGCAGTACTTC
CDR3aa: CASSLLVAGPYEQYF

d_gene: NA
j_gene: TRBJ2-7
abundance: NA
v_gene: TRBV7-8
CDR3nt: TGTGCCAGCAGCTTAGGCAGGGGTGCGGACGAGCAGTACTTC
CDR3aa: CASSLGRGADEQYF

d_gene: NA
j_gene: TRBJ1-2
abundance: NA
v_gene: TRBV7-9
CDR3nt: TGTGCCAGCAGCTTACTCCCCTCCGCCGGGGGGGGCTACACCTTC
CDR3aa: CASSLLPSAGGGYTF

d_gene: NA
j_gene: TRBJ1-3
abundance: NA
v_gene: TRBV28
CDR3nt: TGTGCCAGCACCGAATCCTACAGGAGGAGGGCCTCCGGAAACACCATATATTTT
CDR3aa: CASTESYRRRASGNTIYF

d_gene: NA
j_gene: TRBJ2-1
abundance: NA
v_gene: TRBV2
CDR3nt: TGTGCCAGCAGCTCTGAATTCAATGAGCAGTTCTTC
CDR3aa: CASSSEFNEQFF

d_gene: NA
j_gene: TRBJ1-1
abundance: NA
v_gene: TRBV11-2
CDR3nt: TGTGCCAGCAGCTTTATCGGGTTGAACACTGAAGCTTTCTTT
CDR3aa: CASSFIGLNTEAFF

d_gene: NA
j_gene: TRBJ2-2
abundance: NA
v_gene: TRBV11-2
CDR3nt: TGTGCCAGCAGCTTAGAAATTTGGGACGCAAGAAACACCGGGGAGCTGTTTTTT
CDR3aa: CASSLEIWDARNTGELFF

d_gene: NA
j_gene: TRBJ1-1
abundance: NA
v_gene: TRBV11-3
CDR3nt: TGTGCCAGCAGCTTAGGGGGGGTCACAGCTTTCTTT
CDR3aa: CASSLGGVTAFF

d_gene: NA
j_gene: TRBJ1-4
abundance: NA
v_gene: TRBV25-1
CDR3nt: TGTGCCAGCAGTGAATGGCTAGCAGTTGCAACTAATGAAAAACTGTTTTTT
CDR3aa: CASSEWLAVATNEKLFF

d_gene: NA
j_gene: TRBJ2-5
abundance: NA
v_gene: TRBV18
CDR3nt: TGTGCCAGCTCGGTAAGCCAAGAGACCCAGTACTTC
CDR3aa: CASSVSQETQYF

d_gene: NA
j_gene: TRBJ1-3
abundance: NA
v_gene: TRBV11-3
CDR3nt: TGTGCCAGCGGGCCGGGGGCTGGAAACACCATATATTTT
CDR3aa: CASGPGAGNTIYF

d_gene: TRBD1
j_gene: TRBJ1-4
abundance: NA
v_gene: TRBV6-9
CDR3nt: TGTGCCAGCAGCTCGGAACAGGGGAGGGAAAAACTGTTTTTT
CDR3aa: CASSSEQGREKLFF

d_gene: TRBD1
j_gene: TRBJ1-4
abundance: NA
v_gene: TRBV5-1
CDR3nt: TGCGCCAGCAGCACGCAAGGGACAGATGAAAAACTGTTTTTT
CDR3aa: CASSTQGTDEKLFF

d_gene: TRBD2
j_gene: TRBJ2-3
abundance: NA
v_gene: TRBV5-5
CDR3nt: TGTGCCAGCAGCTTGCCTAGCGGGGGAAATACGCAGTATTTT
CDR3aa: CASSLPSGGNTQYF

d_gene: NA
j_gene: TRBJ2-6
abundance: NA
v_gene: TRBV4-3
CDR3nt: TGCGCCAGCAGCCAAGAATGGCCGCCTGGGGCCAACGTCCTGACTTTC
CDR3aa: CASSQEWPPGANVLTF

d_gene: NA
j_gene: TRBJ2-7
abundance: few
v_gene: TRBV6-1
CDR3nt: TGTGCCAGCACGGGGCCCCGCTTCTACGAGCAGTACTTC
CDR3aa: CASTGPRFYEQYF

d_gene: NA
j_gene: TRBJ1-2
abundance: once
v_gene: TRBV11-3
CDR3nt: TGTGCCAGCAGCGTCGGAGTTGGCTACACCTTC
CDR3aa: CASSVGVGYTF

d_gene: TRBD2
j_gene: TRBJ2-3
abundance: NA
v_gene: TRBV9
CDR3nt: TGTGCCAGCAGCGTAGAGGCTAGCGGGAGCGGTACGCAGTATTTT
CDR3aa: CASSVEASGSGTQYF

d_gene: NA
j_gene: TRBJ2-5
abundance: NA
v_gene: TRBV18
CDR3nt: TGTGCCAGCTCCCTTAAAGCTTGGGGAGAGACCCAGTACTTC
CDR3aa: CASSLKAWGETQYF

d_gene: NA
j_gene: TRBJ2-3
abundance: NA
v_gene: TRBV10-2
CDR3nt: TGCGCCAGCAGTATTCAAGGCTTGGGGGGAGGAAGAGATACGCAGTATTTT
CDR3aa: CASSIQGLGGGRDTQYF

d_gene: TRBD1
j_gene: TRBJ2-5
abundance: few
v_gene: TRBV7-3
CDR3nt: TGTGCCAGCAGCCGGGACAGACAAGAGACCCAGTACTTC
CDR3aa: CASSRDRQETQYF

d_gene: TRBD1
j_gene: TRBJ2-1
abundance: once
v_gene: TRBV27
CDR3nt: TGTGCCAGCAGTTCCGGGACAGGATCTTTTTCTGAGCAGTTCTTC
CDR3aa: CASSSGTGSFSEQFF

d_gene: NA
j_gene: TRBJ2-5
abundance: NA
v_gene: TRBV4-2
CDR3nt: TGTGCCAGCAGCCAAGATTGGGCGGGATCACAAGAGACCCAGTACTTC
CDR3aa: CASSQDWAGSQETQYF

d_gene: NA
j_gene: TRBJ1-6
abundance: once
v_gene: TRBV7-6
CDR3nt: TGTGCCAGCAGCTTTTTCACCGATTCACCCCTCCACTTT
CDR3aa: CASSFFTDSPLHF

d_gene: TRBD2
j_gene: TRBJ2-1
abundance: NA
v_gene: TRBV4-2
CDR3nt: TGTGCCAGCAGCCAAGAAACTAGCGGGAAGGAGTTCTTC
CDR3aa: CASSQETSGKEFF

d_gene: NA
j_gene: TRBJ1-4
abundance: once
v_gene: TRBV9
CDR3nt: TGTGCCAGCAGCGTTTCCACAACGATGGGTGAAAAACTGTTTTTT
CDR3aa: CASSVSTTMGEKLFF

d_gene: NA
j_gene: TRBJ1-2
abundance: NA
v_gene: TRBV19
CDR3nt: TGTGCCAGTAGTATCCTAGAGGGGACAAATTCTAACTATGGCTACACCTTC
CDR3aa: CASSILEGTNSNYGYTF